Here is one T cell receptor (beta chain) with its context. The treatment: roughly 20 received Ad26.COV2.S at low or high dose, single or two shots; a few received placebo; per-sample allocation not given. Samples came from day 63 after the first vaccine or placebo injection. The CDR3 loop spans 14 amino acids. Germline loops: CDR1 LNHDA, CDR2 SQIVND (reference sequence). V lost 7 bases to trimming and J lost 6 bases; unmatched junction nucleotides: 12. The table came from immunoSEQ multiplex PCR; TCRdb's copy has only in-frame clones and leaves some out. The data hold approximately 400,000 clones, with about four fifths observed a single time. This sample is drawn from a study of Ad26.COV2.S vaccination and SARS-CoV-2 variants.

This receptor was identified in a person between 18 and 65 years old who received the Ad26.COV2.S COVID-19 vaccine or a placebo. The chain employs TRBV19 and TRBJ2-7, with TRBD1 matching 7 bases. Sequenced here: peripheral blood, sampled in a trial of Ad26.COV2.S vaccine versus placebo. The CDR3 spells CASKRDRGVSEQYF. CDR3 nucleotide sequence: TGTGCCAGTAAACGGGACAGAGGAGTTTCCGAGCAGTACTTC.